This TCR beta chain comes out of a study of CXCR3-negative and CXCR3-positive naive CD8 T cells. Libraries were UMI-labeled 5' RACE TRB cDNA. TCRdb reworked the 5' RACE reads into one entry per CDR3 protein, no DNA. The sample has some 6,600 distinct CDR3 sequences; the top ten hold roughly 1.7%. Germline lookup yields CDR1 SQVTM and CDR2 ANQGSEA. The CDR3 runs to 13 residues. Note on this clonotype: Its antigen is not identified.

Study-wide results and limits: Fresh PBMCs went into most assays, and CXCR3 expression partly declined after cryopreservation. When CXCR3-positive naive cells were set against CXCR3-negative naive cells, the former had more hydrophobic TRB CDR3s.

The chain couples TRBV29-1 to TRBJ1-2. The clonotype was recovered from a human donor in good health. Some clones in this sample may be carry-over from other donors' samples. The sequenced sample was naive CXCR3+ CD8+ T cells from blood. Subset reported: CD45RO-CCR7+CD27+CD95- naive CD8+ T cells expressing CXCR3 (TNR3+). CDR3 protein: CSVEDMWGYGYTF.